This T cell receptor (beta chain) is drawn from a study of cytomegalovirus exposure and HLA in healthy donors. V dropped 3 bases and J dropped 4 bases, with 13 bases sitting between them. This CDR3 is built from 15 residues. Germline CDR1 is LNHDA and CDR2 is SQIVND (reference sequence). Notes on the study in general: The authors judged a highly shared variant cluster likely a sequencing artifact. The authors later found HLA-associated TCR beta chains more clonally expanded than equally common others. Sequencing depth roughly uniform across donors was assumed in presence/absence analyses.

PCR primers comprised 60 Vbeta and 13 Jbeta primers. Only in-frame clones appear in the TCRdb table, and some are missing; sequencing was by immunoSEQ multiplex PCR. The data show around 100,000 clones, with about 83% seen just once and approximately 5.3% held by the top ten. This clone was counted only a few times. Antigen unknown. The sample consisted of PBMCs. The gene calls are TRBV19 and TRBJ1-5; possible D gene TRBD1, 5 bases. This sequence was found in a female donor in good health and CMV-seropositive. CDR3 nucleotide sequence: TGTGCCAGTAGTATTGGCACAGGCCGGAATCAGCCCCAGCATTTT. This encodes CASSIGTGRNQPQHF.